The present T cell receptor (beta chain) was sequenced within a study of blood T cell repertoires in COVID-19. Germline V gene data show CDR1 as LGHDT and CDR2 as YNNKEL (reference sequence). The V end lost 5 bases, the J end lost 7 bases, and 12 bases lay between the germline ends. This CDR3 has 12 residues. Clones were read by immunoSEQ multiplex PCR, and TCRdb kept only the in-frame ones, dropping some. The repertoire includes 30,000 to 40,000 clones, 70% to 80% of them detected once, and less than 35% sits in the top ten. The TCR comes from a man aged 80 or over with acute or convalescent COVID-19. The genes are TRBV3-1 (or the pseudogene TRBV3-2) and TRBJ2-7, with TRBD2 as a possible D gene (6 bases). The sequencing input was peripheral blood. The CDR3 protein is CASSSEGREQYF. CDR3 in DNA: TGTGCCAGCAGCTCCGAAGGGAGGGAGCAGTACTTC.